The 24 T cell receptor beta chains in this list originate from one sample, sequenced in a study of blood T cell repertoires in COVID-19. Only in-frame clones appear in the TCRdb table, and some are missing; sequencing was by immunoSEQ multiplex PCR. The sample carries about 250,000 clones, about nine tenths recorded once. Specimen: PBMCs or T cells enriched from blood (not recorded which). These receptors originate from a man aged 40-55 years who had recovered from COVID-19.

The gene calls are TRBV9 and TRBJ1-1, with no clear D. The CDR3 length is 13 residues. CDR1 SGDLS and CDR2 YYNGEE come from the germline V gene. Trimming shortened V by 2 bases and J by 1 base, and 6 bases separated the two germline ends. CDR3 DNA: TGTGCCAGCAGCGTCGGGAAGAACACTGAAGCTTTCTTT. The encoded protein is CASSVGKNTEAFF.

V usage is TRBV3-1 (or the pseudogene TRBV3-2) and J usage is TRBJ1-5; 8 bases line up with TRBD1. The germline gives CDR1 LGHDT, CDR2 YNNKEL (reference sequence). CDR3 length: 14 amino acids. The ends lost 5 bases at V and 6 bases at J; junction bases unmatched: 6. The CDR3 reads CASSSGTGFQPQHF. CDR3 DNA: TGTGCCAGCAGCTCCGGGACAGGATTTCAGCCCCAGCATTTT.

V is TRBV5-1 and J is TRBJ2-7; 7 bases are a match to TRBD1. CDR1 is SGHRS and CDR2 is YFSETQ in the germline V gene. The CDR3 has 14 amino acids. The trim removed 4 bases at V and 3 bases at J, leaving 7 bases unmatched. CDR3 DNA sequence: TGCGCCAGCAGCCACGGACAGGACCGCTACGAGCAGTACTTC. As protein: CASSHGQDRYEQYF. The variable domain in full, completed from reference TRBV5-1 and TRBJ2-7, reads KAGVTQTPRYLIKTRGQQVTLSCSPISGHRSVSWYQQTPGQGLQFLFEYFSETQRNKGNFPGRFSGRQFSNSRSEMNVSTLELGDSALYLCASSHGQDRYEQYFGPGTRLTVT.

The CDR3 DNA reads as TGTGCCAGCTCACTCACCGCCGGGACAGGGACCGGAAGCAATCAGCCCCAGCATTTT. This codes for CASSLTAGTGTGSNQPQHF. V and J are TRBV18 and TRBJ1-5, with 9 bases lining up with TRBD1. Germline loops: CDR1 KGHSH, CDR2 LQKENI. The V and J ends lost 4 bases and 1 base, in that order; junction bases with no gene match: 14. The CDR3 covers 19 residues.

The J gene is TRBJ2-3, the V gene TRBV6-6; D perhaps matches TRBD1 (6 bases). Per the germline V gene, CDR1 is MNHNY and CDR2 is SVGAGI (reference sequence). Trimming removed 2 bases from V and 14 bases from J, with 20 bases in between. The CDR3 totals 14 residues. The CDR3 is CASSYRLERGYMYF. In DNA form, the CDR3 reads TGTGCCAGCAGTTACCGACTCGAGAGGGGGTACATGTATTTT.

With regard to this clone: Relative to the germline gene, one junction end is altered; a read error may explain this. This chain connects TRBV7-2 to TRBJ1-6; the match to TRBD1 covers 8 bases. Germline lookup yields CDR1 SGHTA and CDR2 FQGNSA. CDR3 length: 15 residues. The CDR3 protein is CASSFTGGGDSPLHF. The CDR3 DNA is TGTGCCAGCAGCTTTACAGGGGGAGGCGATTCCCCCCTCCACTTT.

The chain is built from TRBV25-1 and TRBJ1-3, with no clear D. Germline V lookup: CDR1 MGHDK, CDR2 SYGVNS. V lost 10 bases to trimming and J lost 0 bases, with 19 bases between them. The CDR3 is 16 residues long. The DNA of the CDR3 is TGTGCCACCCAGCCCCCGAGGACTCTCTCTGGAAACACCATATATTTT. As protein: CATQPPRTLSGNTIYF.

The chain links TRBV4-1 to TRBJ1-5; D call uncertain. CDR3 size: 15 residues. Per the germline V gene, CDR1 is MGHRA and CDR2 is YSYEKL. The V end lost 2 bases, the J end lost 0 bases, and 8 bases lay between the germline ends. CDR3 region: CASSQRELSNQPQHF. DNA of the CDR3: TGCGCCAGCAGCCAAAGGGAGCTTAGCAATCAGCCCCAGCATTTT.

The genes are TRBV24-1 and TRBJ2-1; 8 nucleotides line up with TRBD1. The germline V gene encodes CDR1 KGHDR and CDR2 SFDVKD. J lost 7 bases, V lost 4 bases, and 11 bases had no gene match. The CDR3 length is 16 residues. The CDR3 nucleotides read TGTGCCACCAGTGACTCAGACAGGGGTCCCCTTAATGAGCAGTTCTTC. Amino acids: CATSDSDRGPLNEQFF.

The chain couples TRBV4-1 to TRBJ1-6, with 9 positions matching TRBD1. The CDR3 sequence is 17 residues long. V shed 3 bases, J shed 6 bases, and the junction held 9 bases outside the gene matches. Germline V lookup: CDR1 MGHRA, CDR2 YSYEKL. The CDR3 DNA sequence: TGCGCCAGCAGCCATGCACCCCGGGACAGGGCTAATTCACCCCTCCACTTT. This gives the protein CASSHAPRDRANSPLHF.

The chain couples TRBV19 to TRBJ1-3, with 7 bases that match TRBD1. This CDR3 has 15 residues. After removal of 5 bases from V and 4 bases from J, the junction contained 8 bases not matched to a gene. From germline, CDR1 is LNHDA and CDR2 SQIVND (reference sequence). Here the CDR3 DNA reads TGTGCCAGTAGTTATATACAGGGGACCGGAAACACCATATATTTT. This encodes CASSYIQGTGNTIYF.

This clone was detected only once. This rearrangement joins TRBV4-2 to TRBJ2-1; TRBD2 matches 11 bases. Germline V gene lookup returns CDR1 LGHNA and CDR2 YNFKEQ. J was trimmed by 8 bases and V by 3 bases; bases with no gene match: 9. There are 16 residues in the CDR3. The DNA for the CDR3 is TGTGCCAGCAGCCAGCCCACTAGCGGGGGTGTGGATGAGCAGTTCTTC. Translation gives CASSQPTSGGVDEQFF.

The chain couples TRBV7-2 to TRBJ1-5, with D hard to call. Germline V CDR1 and CDR2: SGHTA, FQGNSA. V lost 4 bases, J lost 1 base, and 8 bases lay in between. The length of the CDR3 is 14 residues. CDR3 region: CASSSEMSNQPQHF. As DNA, the CDR3 is TGTGCCAGCAGCTCAGAAATGAGCAATCAGCCCCAGCATTTT.

The chain employs TRBV7-9 and TRBJ1-2; D is unresolved. V shed 5 bases and J shed 4 bases, with 11 bases lying between them. The CDR3 contains 13 residues. Germline assignment: CDR1 SEHNR and CDR2 FQNEAQ (reference sequence). This CDR3 is CASSDRTVYGYTF. The CDR3 DNA is TGTGCCAGCAGCGACCGAACAGTCTATGGCTACACCTTC.

CDR3 loop: CASIRASSYNSPLHF. CDR3 nucleotides: TGTGCCAGCATCCGAGCGAGCTCCTATAATTCACCCCTCCACTTT. This chain links TRBV6-5 with TRBJ1-6, with D uncertain. V shed 7 bases and J shed 0 bases, with 10 bases lying between them. Germline V CDR1 and CDR2: MNHEY, SVGAGI. The CDR3 totals 15 residues.

The chain joins TRBV30 to TRBJ1-6, with D unclear. This CDR3 region has 13 residues. The germline V gene encodes CDR1 GTSNPN and CDR2 SVGIG (reference sequence). V was clipped by 0 bases and J by 8 bases, with 8 bases between them. CDR3 DNA: TGTGCCTGGAGTGTATCTCGGTATTCACCCCTCCACTTT. It codes for CAWSVSRYSPLHF.

The V call is TRBV2, the J call TRBJ1-1; 7 nucleotides match TRBD1. The CDR3 is 14 amino acids. CDR1 is SNHLY and CDR2 is FYNNEI in the germline V gene. Germline trimming cut 6 bases from V and 3 bases from J; bases unmatched to any gene: 7. CDR3 amino acids: CASRGQTGHTEAFF. CDR3 nucleotides: TGTGCCAGCAGGGGACAGACGGGGCACACTGAAGCTTTCTTT.

This clone was seen a single time. The chain is built from TRBV7-8 and TRBJ2-3; maybe TRBD2 (5 bases). Germline V CDR1 and CDR2: SGHVS, FQNEAQ. Deletions cut 1 base from V and 2 bases from J, with 7 bases between. This CDR3 has 14 residues. In DNA, the CDR3 is TGTGCCAGCAGCTTAGTCGGGATCACAGATACGCAGTATTTT. Its protein is CASSLVGITDTQYF.

The CDR3 DNA reads TGCGCCAGCAGCCCCTTAGCCGGCAGGAACACTGAAGCTTTCTTT. Its protein product is CASSPLAGRNTEAFF. V is TRBV5-1 and J is TRBJ1-1; no clear D gene. CDR1 and CDR2 from the germline V gene are SGHRS and YFSETQ. Trimming stripped 4 bases from V and 1 base from J, with 14 bases between. The CDR3 spans 15 residues.

The V call is TRBV5-1, the J call TRBJ2-1; the match to TRBD1 covers 7 bases. J was trimmed by 2 bases and V by 5 bases; bases with no gene match: 7. Germline loops: CDR1 SGHRS, CDR2 YFSETQ. CDR3 size: 15 residues. This chain's CDR3 is CASSLRTGAYNEQFF. The CDR3 DNA reads as TGCGCCAGCAGTCTCAGGACAGGAGCCTACAATGAGCAGTTCTTC. Drawing the rest from reference TRBV5-1 and TRBJ2-1, the complete variable domain is KAGVTQTPRYLIKTRGQQVTLSCSPISGHRSVSWYQQTPGQGLQFLFEYFSETQRNKGNFPGRFSGRQFSNSRSEMNVSTLELGDSALYLCASSLRTGAYNEQFFGPGTRLTVL.

The rearrangement joins TRBV9 to TRBJ2-5, with 7 nucleotides matching TRBD1. Trimming at V came to 3 bases and at J to 3 bases, leaving 2 bases not matched to a gene. The length of the CDR3 is 13 residues. Germline-derived CDR1 and CDR2 are SGDLS and YYNGEE. The CDR3 DNA reads as TGTGCCAGCAGCGCGGGGACAGAAGAGACCCAGTACTTC. This translates into CASSAGTEETQYF.

This sequence joins TRBV11-3 and TRBJ2-1, with D possibly being TRBD1 (6 bases). Germline V gene lookup returns CDR1 SGHNT and CDR2 YENEEA. CDR3 length: 14 amino acids. Trimming stripped 5 bases from V and 10 bases from J, with 18 bases between. The CDR3 region is CASSPSRGNREQFF. DNA of the CDR3: TGTGCCAGCAGCCCCTCGAGGGGGAATCGGGAGCAGTTCTTC.

J is TRBJ1-1 and V is TRBV18, with 7 bases that match TRBD1. The CDR3 covers 15 residues. Germline V gives CDR1 KGHSH, CDR2 LQKENI. V trimming: 5 bases; J trimming: 0 bases; junction bases outside the gene matches: 6. DNA of the CDR3: TGTGCCAGCTCAAATAGGACAGGCTTGAACACTGAAGCTTTCTTT. It is translated as CASSNRTGLNTEAFF.

This clone was detected a few times. V is TRBV3-1 (or the pseudogene TRBV3-2) and J is TRBJ1-5; D may be TRBD1 (5 bases). Germline CDR1 and CDR2: LGHDT and YNNKEL (reference sequence). V gave up 1 base and J gave up 3 bases, with 13 bases separating them. The CDR3 has 16 residues. The CDR3 reads CASSQGGGRNNQPQHF. DNA for the CDR3: TGTGCCAGCAGCCAAGGCGGGGGGAGGAACAATCAGCCCCAGCATTTT.